The text below deals with one TCR beta chain. The sample comes from a study of blood T cell repertoires in COVID-19. The repertoire was sequenced with immunoSEQ multiplex PCR; TCRdb's copy has only in-frame clones and lacks some. The sample contains roughly 80,000 clones, around 85% of which appear only once. V trimming: 4 bases; J trimming: 4 bases; junction bases outside the gene matches: 5. Germline V CDR1 and CDR2: MNHEY, SMNVEV (reference sequence). This CDR3 contains 14 residues. The TCR originated in a woman of 80 years or more with active or convalescent COVID-19. This chain joins TRBV27 and TRBJ1-2; TRBD1 matches at 8 bases. The source material was peripheral blood. The DNA for the CDR3 is TGTGCCAGCAGTTCATTAGGACAGGGCTATGGCTACACCTTC. This gives the protein CASSSLGQGYGYTF.